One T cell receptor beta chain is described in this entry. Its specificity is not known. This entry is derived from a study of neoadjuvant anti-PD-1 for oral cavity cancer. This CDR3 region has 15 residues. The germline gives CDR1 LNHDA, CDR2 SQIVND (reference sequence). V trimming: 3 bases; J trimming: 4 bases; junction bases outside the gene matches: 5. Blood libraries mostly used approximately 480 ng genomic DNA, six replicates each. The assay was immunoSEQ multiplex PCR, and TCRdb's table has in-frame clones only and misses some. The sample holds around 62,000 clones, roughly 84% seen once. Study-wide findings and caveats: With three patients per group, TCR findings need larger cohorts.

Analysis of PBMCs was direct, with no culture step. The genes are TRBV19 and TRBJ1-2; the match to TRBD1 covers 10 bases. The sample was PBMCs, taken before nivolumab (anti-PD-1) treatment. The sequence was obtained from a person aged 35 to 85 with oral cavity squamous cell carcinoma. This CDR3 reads CASSMGQGSSYGYTF. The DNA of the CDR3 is TGTGCCAGTAGTATGGGACAGGGGTCCTCCTATGGCTACACCTTC.